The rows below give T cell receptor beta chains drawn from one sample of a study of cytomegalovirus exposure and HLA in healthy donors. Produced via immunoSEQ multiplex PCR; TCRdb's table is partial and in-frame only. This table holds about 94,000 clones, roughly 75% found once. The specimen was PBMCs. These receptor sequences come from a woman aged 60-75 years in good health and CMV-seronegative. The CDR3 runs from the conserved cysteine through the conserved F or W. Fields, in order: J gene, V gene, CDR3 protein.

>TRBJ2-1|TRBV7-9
CASSSSFIGFF
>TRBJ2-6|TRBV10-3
CAIGGRGTLSGANVLTF
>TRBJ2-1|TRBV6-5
CASSYGTRGGYNEQFF
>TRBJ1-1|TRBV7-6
CASSGTGEAFF
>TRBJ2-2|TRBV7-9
CASSSPGLYTGELFF
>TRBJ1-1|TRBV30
CAWSGQGNTEAFF
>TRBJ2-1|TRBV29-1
CSVYLLAGADEQFF
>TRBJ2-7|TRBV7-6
CASSLGGALAGGPGSSYEQYF
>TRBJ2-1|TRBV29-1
CSVEGLAGGTFYNEQFF
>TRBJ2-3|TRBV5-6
CASNPLAAYTDTQYF
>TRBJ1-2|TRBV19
CASSTKGWDYGYTF
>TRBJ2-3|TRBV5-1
CASSLVAPSTDTQYF
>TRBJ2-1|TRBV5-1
CASSGRAGQGRNEQFF
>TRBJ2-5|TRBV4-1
CASSLQRRGTQYF
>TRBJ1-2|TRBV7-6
CASSSTPGDYGYTF
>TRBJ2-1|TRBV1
CTSSQGRTGGASSYNEQFF
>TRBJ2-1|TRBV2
CASMRTSGTYNEQFF
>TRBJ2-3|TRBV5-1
CASFLGDRGTDTQYF
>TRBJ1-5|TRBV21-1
CASSKPAGLPQHF
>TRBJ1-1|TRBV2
CASSVRGQNTEAFF
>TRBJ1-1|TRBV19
CASRNQGGSNTEAFF
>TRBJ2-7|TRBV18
CASSRESGTTYEQYF
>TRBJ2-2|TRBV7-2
CASSSVSTGELFF
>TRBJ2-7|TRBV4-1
CASSHSSGAALSYEQYF
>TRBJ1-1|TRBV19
CASSIPRGRQRAFF
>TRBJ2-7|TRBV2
CASSDTGHYEQYF
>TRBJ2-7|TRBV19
CASSARQGLTYEQYF
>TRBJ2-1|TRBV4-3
CASSQDWGQGYNEQFF
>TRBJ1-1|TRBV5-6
CASSPPGGVTEAFF
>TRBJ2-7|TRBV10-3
CAIRRTGGINEQYF
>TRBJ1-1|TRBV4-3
CASSQGWTEPEAFF
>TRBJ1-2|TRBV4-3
CASSPTNRGYGYTF
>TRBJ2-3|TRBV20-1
CSARGLGPQYF
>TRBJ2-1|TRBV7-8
CASSLPPGNEQFF
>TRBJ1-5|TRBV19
CASRAGYNQPQHF
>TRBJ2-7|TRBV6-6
CASSLSGESPYEQYF
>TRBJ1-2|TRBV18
CASSPRGDDFGYGYTF
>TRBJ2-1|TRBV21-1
CASSPGRLYNEQFF
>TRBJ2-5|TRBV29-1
CSVVITRGETQYF
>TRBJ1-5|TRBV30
CAWNRVEDQPQHF
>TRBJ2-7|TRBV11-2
CASSDYSYEQYF
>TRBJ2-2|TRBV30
CAWSVQGGRGAGELFF
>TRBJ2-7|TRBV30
CAWKPSGTFYEQYF
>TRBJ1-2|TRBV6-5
CASSRGREHGYTF
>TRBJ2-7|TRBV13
CASSRTLGGYEQYF
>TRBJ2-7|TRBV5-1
CASSLGQGSSYEQYF
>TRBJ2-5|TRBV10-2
CASSGTSGSQETQYF
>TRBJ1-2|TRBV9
CASSVGDRGGYGYTF
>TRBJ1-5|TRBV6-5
CASRAFSNQPQHF
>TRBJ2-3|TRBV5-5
CASSLGDRGLDTQYF
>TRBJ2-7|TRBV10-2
CASSTSGRPYEQYF
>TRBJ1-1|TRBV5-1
CASSTDRAPSRAEAFF
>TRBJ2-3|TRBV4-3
CASSPAPTVGTGRQYF
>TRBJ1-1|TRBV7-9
CASSGGSDRVAFF
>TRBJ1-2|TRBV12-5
CASGSANYGYTF
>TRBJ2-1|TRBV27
CASSQQGEDEQFF
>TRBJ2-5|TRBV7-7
CASSFGTSGETQYF
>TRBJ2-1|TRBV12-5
CASGSRDRDWNEQFF
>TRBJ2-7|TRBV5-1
CASSLGTSRSSYEQYF